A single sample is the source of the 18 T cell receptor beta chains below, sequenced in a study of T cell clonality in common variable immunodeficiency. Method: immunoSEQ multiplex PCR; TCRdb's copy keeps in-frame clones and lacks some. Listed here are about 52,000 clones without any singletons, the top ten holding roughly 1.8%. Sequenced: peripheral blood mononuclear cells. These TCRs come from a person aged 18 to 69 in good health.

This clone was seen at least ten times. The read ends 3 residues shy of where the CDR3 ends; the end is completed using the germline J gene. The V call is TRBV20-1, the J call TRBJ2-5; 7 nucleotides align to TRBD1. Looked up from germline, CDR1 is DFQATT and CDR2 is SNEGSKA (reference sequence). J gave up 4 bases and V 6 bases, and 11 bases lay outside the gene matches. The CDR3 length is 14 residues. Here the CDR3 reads CSATSPGQLETQYF. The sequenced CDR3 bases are TGCAGTGCAACGAGCCCGGGACAGTTAGAGACC.

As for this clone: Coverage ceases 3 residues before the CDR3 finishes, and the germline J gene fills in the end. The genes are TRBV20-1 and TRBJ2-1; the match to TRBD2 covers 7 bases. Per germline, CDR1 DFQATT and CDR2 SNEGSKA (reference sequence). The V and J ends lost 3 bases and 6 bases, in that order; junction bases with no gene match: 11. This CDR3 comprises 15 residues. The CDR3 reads CSASMAGTNPNEQFF. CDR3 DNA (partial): TGCAGTGCTAGTATGGCCGGGACTAATCCCAATGAG.

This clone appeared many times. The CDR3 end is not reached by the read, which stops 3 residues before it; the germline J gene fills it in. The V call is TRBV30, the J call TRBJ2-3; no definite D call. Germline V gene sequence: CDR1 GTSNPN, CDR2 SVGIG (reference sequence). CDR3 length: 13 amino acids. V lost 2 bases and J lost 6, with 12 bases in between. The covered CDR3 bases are TGTGCCTGGAGTATTGGGCCGTCGGATACG. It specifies CAWSIGPSDT. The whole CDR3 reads CAWSIGPSDTQYF.

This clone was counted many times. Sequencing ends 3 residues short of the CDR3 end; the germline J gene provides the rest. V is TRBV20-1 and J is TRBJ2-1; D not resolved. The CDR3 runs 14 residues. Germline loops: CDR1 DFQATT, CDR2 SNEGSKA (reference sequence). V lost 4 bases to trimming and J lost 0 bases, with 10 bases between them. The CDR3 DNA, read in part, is TGCAGTGCTACCGTTTATAGCTCCTACAATGAG. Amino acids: CSATVYSSYNE. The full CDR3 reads CSATVYSSYNEQFF.

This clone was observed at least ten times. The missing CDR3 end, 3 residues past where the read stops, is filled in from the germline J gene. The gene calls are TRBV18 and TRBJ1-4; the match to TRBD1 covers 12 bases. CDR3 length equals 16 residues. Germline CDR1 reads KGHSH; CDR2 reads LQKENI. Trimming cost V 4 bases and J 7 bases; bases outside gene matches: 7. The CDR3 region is CASSRDRGRAGEKLFF. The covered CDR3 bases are TGTGCCAGCTCACGGGACAGGGGGCGTGCGGGTGAAAAA.

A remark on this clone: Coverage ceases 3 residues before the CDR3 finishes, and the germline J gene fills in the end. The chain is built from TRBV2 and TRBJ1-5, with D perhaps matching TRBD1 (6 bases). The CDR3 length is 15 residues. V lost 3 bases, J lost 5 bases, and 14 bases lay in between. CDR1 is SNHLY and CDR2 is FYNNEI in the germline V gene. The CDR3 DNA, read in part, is TGTGCCAGCAGTGACCCCAGGGGAAATCATCAGCCC. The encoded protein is CASSDPRGNHQP. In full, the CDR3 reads CASSDPRGNHQPQHF.

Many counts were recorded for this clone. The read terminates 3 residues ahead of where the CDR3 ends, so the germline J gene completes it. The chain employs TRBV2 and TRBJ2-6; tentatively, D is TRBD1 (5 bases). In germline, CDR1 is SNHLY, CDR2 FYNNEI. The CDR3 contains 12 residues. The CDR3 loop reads CASSPTGGVLTF. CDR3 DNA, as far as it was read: TGTGCCAGCAGTCCAACAGGTGGGGTC.

The CDR3 bases that were read are TGTGCCAGTAGTAGCGACAGGGGCGATAGCTCCTACAATGAC. Encoded protein: CASSSDRGDSSYND. From start to end, the CDR3 is CASSSDRGDSSYNDYTF. The chain carries TRBV19 and TRBJ1-2; TRBD1 aligns across 8 bases. The missing CDR3 end, 3 residues past where the read stops, is filled in from the germline J gene. CDR3 length: 17 residues. Germline V gene sequence: CDR1 LNHDA, CDR2 SQIVND (reference sequence).

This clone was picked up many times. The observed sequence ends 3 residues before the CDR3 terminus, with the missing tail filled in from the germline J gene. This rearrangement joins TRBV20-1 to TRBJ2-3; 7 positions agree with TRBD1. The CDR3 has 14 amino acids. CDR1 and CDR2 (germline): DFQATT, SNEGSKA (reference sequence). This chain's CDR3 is CSARDLNRGETQYF. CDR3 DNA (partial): TGCAGTGCTAGAGATCTTAACAGGGGAGAGACG.

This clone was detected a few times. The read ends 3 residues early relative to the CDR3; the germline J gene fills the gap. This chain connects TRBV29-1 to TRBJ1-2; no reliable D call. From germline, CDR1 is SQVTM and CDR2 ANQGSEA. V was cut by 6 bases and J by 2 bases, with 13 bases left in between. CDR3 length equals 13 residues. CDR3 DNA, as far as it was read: TGCAGCGTATGGAGAACTAGGAACTATGGC. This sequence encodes CSVWRTRNYG. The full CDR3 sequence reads CSVWRTRNYGYTF.

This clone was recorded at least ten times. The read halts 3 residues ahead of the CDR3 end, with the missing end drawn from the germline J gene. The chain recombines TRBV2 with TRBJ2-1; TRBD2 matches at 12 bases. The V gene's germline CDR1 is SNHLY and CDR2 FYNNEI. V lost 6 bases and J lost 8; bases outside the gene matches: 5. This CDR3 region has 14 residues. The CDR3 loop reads CASSGTSGFHEQFF. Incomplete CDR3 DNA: TGTGCCAGCAGCGGGACTAGCGGGTTCCATGAG.

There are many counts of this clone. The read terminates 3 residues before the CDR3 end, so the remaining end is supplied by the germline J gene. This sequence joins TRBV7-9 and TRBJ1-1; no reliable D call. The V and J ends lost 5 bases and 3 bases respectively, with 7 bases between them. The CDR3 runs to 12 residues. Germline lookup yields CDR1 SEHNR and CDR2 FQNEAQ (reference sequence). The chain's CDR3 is CASSLEHTEAFF. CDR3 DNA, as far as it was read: TGTGCCAGCAGCCTCGAGCACACTGAA.

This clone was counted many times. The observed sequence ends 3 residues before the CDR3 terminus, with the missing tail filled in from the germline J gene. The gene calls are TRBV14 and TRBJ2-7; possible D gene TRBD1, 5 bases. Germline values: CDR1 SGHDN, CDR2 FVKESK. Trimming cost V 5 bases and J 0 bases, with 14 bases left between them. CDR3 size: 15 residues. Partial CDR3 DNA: TGTGCCAGCAGCTATAGACAGACGTTCTCCTACGAG. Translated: CASSYRQTFSYE. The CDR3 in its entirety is CASSYRQTFSYEQYF.

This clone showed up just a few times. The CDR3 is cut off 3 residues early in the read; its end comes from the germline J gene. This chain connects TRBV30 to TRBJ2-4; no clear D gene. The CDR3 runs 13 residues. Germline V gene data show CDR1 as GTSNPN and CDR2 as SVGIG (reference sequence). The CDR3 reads CAWTPLSGHGQYF. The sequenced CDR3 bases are TGTGCCTGGACCCCCCTTTCGGGTCATGGT.

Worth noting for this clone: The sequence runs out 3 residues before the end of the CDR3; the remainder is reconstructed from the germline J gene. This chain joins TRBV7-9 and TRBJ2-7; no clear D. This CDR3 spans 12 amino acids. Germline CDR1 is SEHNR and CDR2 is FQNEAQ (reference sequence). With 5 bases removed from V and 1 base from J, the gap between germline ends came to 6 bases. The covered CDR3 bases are TGTGCCAGCAGCGCCCTATCCTACGAG. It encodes CASSALSYE. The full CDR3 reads CASSALSYEQYF.

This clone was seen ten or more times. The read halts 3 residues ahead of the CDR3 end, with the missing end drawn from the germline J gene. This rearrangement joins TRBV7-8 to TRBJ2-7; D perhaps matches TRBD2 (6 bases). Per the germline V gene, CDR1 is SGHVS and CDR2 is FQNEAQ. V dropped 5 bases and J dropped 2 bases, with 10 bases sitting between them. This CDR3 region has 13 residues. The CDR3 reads CASSGAGTYEQYF. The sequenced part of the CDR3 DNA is TGTGCCAGCAGCGGGGCGGGGACCTACGAG.

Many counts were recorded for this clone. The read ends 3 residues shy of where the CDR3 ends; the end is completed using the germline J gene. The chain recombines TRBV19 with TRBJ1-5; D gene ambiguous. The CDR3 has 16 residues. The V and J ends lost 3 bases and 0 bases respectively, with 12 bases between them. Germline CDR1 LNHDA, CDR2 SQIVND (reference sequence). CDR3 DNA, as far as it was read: TGTGCCAGTAGTATTAAGGCGGCCTATAGCAATCAGCCC. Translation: CASSIKAAYSNQP. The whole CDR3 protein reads CASSIKAAYSNQPQHF.

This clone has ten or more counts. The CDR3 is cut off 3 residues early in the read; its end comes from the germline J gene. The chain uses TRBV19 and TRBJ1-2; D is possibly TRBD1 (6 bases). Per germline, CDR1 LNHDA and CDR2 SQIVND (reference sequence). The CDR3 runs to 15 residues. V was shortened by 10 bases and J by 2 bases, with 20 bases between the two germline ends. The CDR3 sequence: CATLPGVLRNYGYTF. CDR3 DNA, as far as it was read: TGTGCCACCCTACCAGGGGTCCTAAGGAACTATGGC.